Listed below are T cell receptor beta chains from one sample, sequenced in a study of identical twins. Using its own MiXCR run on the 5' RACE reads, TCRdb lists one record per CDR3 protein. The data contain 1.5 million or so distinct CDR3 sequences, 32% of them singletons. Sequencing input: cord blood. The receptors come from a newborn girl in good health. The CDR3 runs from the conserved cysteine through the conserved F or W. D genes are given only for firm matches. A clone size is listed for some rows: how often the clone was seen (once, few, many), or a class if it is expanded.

CDR3 protein: CSGQREDYNEQYF
CDR3 DNA: TGCAGCGGTCAGCGGGAGGATTACAATGAGCAGTACTTC
D gene: TRBD2
J gene: TRBJ2-5
clone size: few
V gene: TRBV29-1

CDR3 protein: CASSPRRGTEAFF
CDR3 DNA: TGTGCCAGCAGCCCAAGGAGGGGGACTGAAGCTTTCTTT
D gene: -
J gene: TRBJ1-1
clone size: -
V gene: TRBV9

CDR3 protein: CSVEALYGYEQYF
CDR3 DNA: TGCAGCGTTGAAGCCCTCTACGGATACGAGCAGTACTTC
D gene: -
J gene: TRBJ2-7
clone size: -
V gene: TRBV29-1

CDR3 protein: CASSKPTRYEQYF
CDR3 DNA: TGTGCCAGCAGCAAACCCACAAGATACGAGCAGTACTTC
D gene: -
J gene: TRBJ2-7
clone size: -
V gene: TRBV21-1

CDR3 protein: CSASDSLANYGYTF
CDR3 DNA: TGCAGTGCCTCAGACAGCTTAGCTAACTATGGCTACACCTTC
D gene: -
J gene: TRBJ1-2
clone size: few
V gene: TRBV20-1

CDR3 protein: CASSQEHSSNYGYTF
CDR3 DNA: TGCGCCAGCAGCCAAGAACATAGTTCTAACTATGGCTACACCTTC
D gene: -
J gene: TRBJ1-2
clone size: -
V gene: TRBV4-1

CDR3 protein: CASSLGTSVFYEQYF
CDR3 DNA: TGCGCCAGCAGCTTGGGGACTAGCGTGTTCTACGAGCAGTACTTC
D gene: TRBD2
J gene: TRBJ2-7
clone size: -
V gene: TRBV5-1

CDR3 protein: CASSQDLPDTGELFF
CDR3 DNA: TGTGCCAGCAGCCAAGATCTTCCGGACACCGGGGAGCTGTTTTTT
D gene: -
J gene: TRBJ2-2
clone size: -
V gene: TRBV4-2

CDR3 protein: CASGEEGANEKLFF
CDR3 DNA: TGTGCCAGCGGTGAAGAGGGGGCTAATGAAAAACTGTTTTTT
D gene: -
J gene: TRBJ1-4
clone size: -
V gene: TRBV25-1

CDR3 protein: CASSLGRFLGEQYF
CDR3 DNA: TGTGCCAGCAGTTTAGGGCGGTTCCTAGGCGAGCAGTACTTC
D gene: -
J gene: TRBJ2-7
clone size: many
V gene: TRBV27